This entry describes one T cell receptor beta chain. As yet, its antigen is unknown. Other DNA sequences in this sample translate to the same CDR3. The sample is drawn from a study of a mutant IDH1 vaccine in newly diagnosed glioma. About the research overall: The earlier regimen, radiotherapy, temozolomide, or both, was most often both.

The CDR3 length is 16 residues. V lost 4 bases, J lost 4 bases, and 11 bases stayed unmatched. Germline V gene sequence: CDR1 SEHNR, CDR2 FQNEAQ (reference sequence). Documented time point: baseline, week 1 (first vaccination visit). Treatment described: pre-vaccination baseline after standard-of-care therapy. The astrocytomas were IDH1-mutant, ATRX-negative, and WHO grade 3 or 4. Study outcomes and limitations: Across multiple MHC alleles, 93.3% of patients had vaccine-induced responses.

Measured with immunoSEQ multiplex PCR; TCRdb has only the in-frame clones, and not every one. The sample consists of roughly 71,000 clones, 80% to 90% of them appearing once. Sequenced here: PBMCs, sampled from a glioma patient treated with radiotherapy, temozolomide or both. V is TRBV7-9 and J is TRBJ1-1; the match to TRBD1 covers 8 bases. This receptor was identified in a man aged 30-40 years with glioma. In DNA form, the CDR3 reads TGTGCCAGCAGCTCCGGACAGGGACGGGTGGGCACTGAAGCTTTCTTT. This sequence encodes CASSSGQGRVGTEAFF. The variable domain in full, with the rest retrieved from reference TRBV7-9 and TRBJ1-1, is DTGVSQNPRHKITKRGQNVTFRCDPISEHNRLYWYRQTLGQGPEFLTYFQNEAQLEKSRLLSDRFSAERPKGSFSTLEIQRTEQGDSAMYLCASSSGQGRVGTEAFFGQGTRLTVV.